This T cell receptor beta chain was sequenced in a study of CD8+ T cells in alopecia areata. Findings and limits, study-wide: Among patients, TCR sharing was less clear than in mice, a difference possibly due in part to HLA diversity in the patient population. Sequenced scalp T cells also include alphabeta T cells resident in normal skin.

Sequencing relied on a cDNA template that was reverse transcribed from extracted RNA. TCRdb's copy holds only in-frame clones and misses some; the assay was immunoSEQ multiplex PCR. Among 120,000 or so clones listed, about 51% were seen once. Note on this clone: What it binds is not known.

In germline, CDR1 is SQVTM, CDR2 ANQGSEA. The CDR3 is 15 residues long. Trimming removed 4 bases at V and 9 bases at J, with 23 bases between. Peripheral blood and lesional scalp punch biopsies were taken from alopecia areata patients. Researchers picked out CD4+ and CD8+ T cells from PBMCs by sorting. The clonotype comes from a human donor with alopecia areata. The sample taken for sequencing was NKG2D-low CD8+ T cells sorted from blood. This chain uses TRBV29-1 with TRBJ2-3; D remains unclear. CDR3 sequence: CSVVLVEDTQITQYF. The CDR3 DNA follows: TGCAGCGTTGTTTTAGTGGAAGACACACAGATAACGCAGTATTTT.